The sequence of this T cell receptor beta chain was determined in a study of shared clonotypes between healthy human individuals (dated by TCRdb to about 2020). A note on the overall study: A couple of women and a few men aged 18 to 49 years were included in the cohort. Per donor, three plates each were used for CD4 naive and CD4 memory, two for CD8 naive, and one for CD8 memory. The study deeply sequenced blood TCR repertoires of five healthy adults to estimate repertoire size and the extent of clonotype sharing between individuals. To increase sequencing depth and limit assay-specific biases, TCR repertoire library preparation and sequencing were carried out by different laboratories using diverse techniques. Between about 0.94 and 8.9 billion PBMCs per donor were obtained by leukapheresis. Points the paper makes about the study in general: Because the study included a small number of donors, the genetic and exposure-history diversity represented was limited. Naive subsets generally had larger estimated clonotype richness than memory subsets. Compared with non-shared clonotypes, the clonotypes found in all four sorted-subset donors had higher generation probabilities. Sharing across a handful of donors was observed for around 5% of naive CD4, under 4% of naive CD8, over 2% of memory CD4, and roughly 0.43% of memory CD8 clonotypes. Based on pairwise subsampling, the degree of clonotype sharing among donors was expected to be affected by sequencing depth. Sampling was restricted to blood, and TCR repertoires in tissues likely differ from the TCR repertoires found in blood. Incomplete sequencing was indicated by rarefaction of sorted-subset datasets, despite the large sequencing depth.

Using the deep immunoSEQ assay, multiplex PCR amplified TCR CDR3 regions from genomic DNA. Genomic DNA extracted from each cell subset was distributed evenly over all wells of several immunoSEQ 96-well plates, and each plate served as one replicate. Each replicate PCR for sorted subsets received 150 to 250 ng genomic DNA, equal to roughly 30,000 T cell genomes. Purified libraries were quantified with a Qubit 3.0 fluorometer, sized on a Bioanalyzer 2100, and re-quantified with the KAPA Library Quantification kit. Every immunoSEQ 96-well plate was sequenced on a dedicated single-read 150-cycle Illumina NextSeq 550 flow cell. In the original analysis: Because the immunoSEQ output included only junctional sequences and no quality scores, the filtering could not be the same as the filtering used for full-length reads. Sequences were annotated with PyIR, a Python wrapper for IgBLAST v1.9, and V/J genes and CDR3 were assigned using IMGT germline references. Any read was removed if the V/J assignment was weak (E-value above 1e-6), the CDR3 was missing, or the read contained stop codons, out-of-frame junctions, or ambiguous translated residues. V3J clonotypes were defined as sequences sharing an identical inferred V gene, J gene, and CDR3 amino acid sequence. Percentage overlap between repertoires was computed as shared unique clonotypes divided by the size of the smaller repertoire. Repertoire richness was assessed with RTK rarefaction, the Chao1 estimator, and Recon v2.1 estimates of unobserved clonotypes. OLGA was used to compute generation probabilities for all TCRbeta clonotypes that the gDNA method yielded from several donors. This is the immuneACCESS table as TCRdb keeps it, with only in-frame sequences that have V and J called. A part of the clones is gone; compared with another copy, unresolved V genes explain less than half, and the rest is unexplained. D and trimming come from the DNA, and the V and J calls and clone size come from that table. This sample lists some 2.1 million clones; about 94% were detected once. Clones ranked in the top ten supply about 1.1% of the sample.

CD8 naive samples were CD45RO-negative cells positively selected for CCR7, giving a CD45RA+CCR7+ population that excluded TemRA cells. Healthy HIV-negative adults with no recently reported acute infections or vaccinations were included as donors. Every donor was a Caucasian adult residing in Nashville, Tennessee, USA. Blood was obtained by leukapheresis, after which PBMCs were separated by Ficoll-Histopaque density gradient centrifugation and cryopreserved in liquid nitrogen vapor phase. Analytical flow cytometry was used to check the purity and quantity of each magnetically sorted T cell population. Genomic DNA was isolated from each sorted fraction and quantified by UV absorbance on a Nanodrop 2000c. Comments on this clone: Its antigen target is currently unknown. Qualities for individual bases were not recorded, and no much larger clone is one base off.

From a lookup of the germline V gene, CDR1 and CDR2 are SGHTA and FQGNSA. There are 15 amino acids in the CDR3, from cysteine to phenylalanine inclusive. Just the 45-base CDR3 DNA is kept, in frame starting at base 1. V is pruned by 1 base and J by 3 bases, leaving 5 bases of the junction without a gene match. The sequence derives from a young man in good health. Sequenced material: naive CD8+ T cells sorted from blood. The sample's cell subset or site label is to be understood as: CD45RA+CCR7+. The chain links TRBV7-2 with TRBJ2-7; 8 bases in the middle match TRBD2. The CDR3 amino acid sequence is: CASSLGGSGDYEQYF. The DNA is as follows: TGTGCCAGCAGCTTAGGAGGTAGCGGGGACTACGAGCAGTACTTC.